Following are 5 T cell receptor beta chains from one sample sequenced in a study of T cell repertoires in cytomegalovirus infection. TCRdb redid the calling of the reads with MiXCR, one entry per CDR3 protein. The sample has approximately 700,000 distinct CDR3 sequences, 35% to 45% seen once. Source material: PBMCs. These TCRs come from a human donor in good health (CMV status not recorded). Some clones in this sample may be carry-over from other donors' samples.

This chain connects TRBV28 to TRBJ2-7, with TRBD1 matching 7 bases. CDR3 length: 15 amino acids. The V gene end was trimmed by 6 bases and the J gene end by 3 bases; junction bases not matched to a gene: 11. Per germline, CDR1 MDHEN and CDR2 SYDVKM. The CDR3 DNA reads TGTGCCAGCAGCCAAACCCGACAGGGATTCTACGAGCAGTACTTC. As protein: CASSQTRQGFYEQYF.

J is TRBJ1-1 and V is TRBV28; D is unclear. Germline assignment: CDR1 MDHEN and CDR2 SYDVKM. This CDR3 has 14 residues. V lost 3 bases to trimming and J lost 5 bases, with 13 bases between them. CDR3: CASSLLAGRTEAFF. The CDR3 region has the DNA TGTGCCAGCAGTTTGTTAGCGGGGAGGACTGAAGCTTTCTTT.

The V call is TRBV6-8, the J call TRBJ1-5; 8 bases agree with TRBD1. CDR1 is MNHGY and CDR2 is SAAAGT in the germline V gene. Germline trimming cut 2 bases from V and 0 bases from J; bases unmatched to any gene: 12. The CDR3 covers 19 residues. The DNA of the CDR3 is TGTGCCAGCAGTTACCGTGGGACAGGTTCGTCGTTTAGCAATCAGCCCCAGCATTTT. This sequence encodes CASSYRGTGSSFSNQPQHF.

The chain links TRBV7-2 to TRBJ2-1; 9 bases match TRBD2. Germline lookup yields CDR1 SGHTA and CDR2 FQGNSA. With 4 bases clipped from V and 0 bases from J, the junction kept 13 bases outside the gene matches. This CDR3 region has 19 residues. For the CDR3, the DNA is TGTGCCAGCAGCTCGTCCAGACTAGCGGCCGTAAGCTCCTACAATGAGCAGTTCTTC. Translation: CASSSSRLAAVSSYNEQFF.

This clonotype was observed at least ten times. This chain links TRBV7-2 with TRBJ2-4, with D maybe TRBD2 (6 bases). Germline V CDR1 and CDR2: SGHTA, FQGNSA. The CDR3 loop spans 14 amino acids. V dropped 1 base and J dropped 8 bases, with 12 bases sitting between them. The CDR3 loop reads CASSLERWEDIQYF. The CDR3 DNA follows: TGTGCCAGCAGCTTAGAACGGTGGGAGGACATTCAGTACTTC.